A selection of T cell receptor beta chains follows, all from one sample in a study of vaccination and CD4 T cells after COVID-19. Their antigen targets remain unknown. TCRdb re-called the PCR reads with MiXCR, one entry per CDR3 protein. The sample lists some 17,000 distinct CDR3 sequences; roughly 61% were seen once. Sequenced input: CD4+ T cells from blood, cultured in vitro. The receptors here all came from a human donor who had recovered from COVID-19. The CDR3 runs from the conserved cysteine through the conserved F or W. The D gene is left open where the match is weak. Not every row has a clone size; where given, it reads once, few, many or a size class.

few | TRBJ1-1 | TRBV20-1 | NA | CSAREGRMRATEAFF | TGCAGTGCTAGAGAGGGGAGGATGAGGGCAACTGAAGCTTTCTTT
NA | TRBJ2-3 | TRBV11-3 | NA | CASSSGPAQYF | TGTGCCAGCAGCTCCGGGCCCGCGCAGTATTTT
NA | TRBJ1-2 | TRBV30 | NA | CAWSGVRSQNTF | TGTGCCTGGAGTGGAGTCCGGTCGCAAAACACCTTC
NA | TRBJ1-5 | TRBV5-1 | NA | CASSRVGGRQPQHF | TGCGCAAGCAGCCGAGTGGGGGGAAGGCAGCCCCAGCATTTT
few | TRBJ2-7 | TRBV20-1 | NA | CSARDRGTFPYEQYF | TGCAGTGCTAGAGATCGGGGGACCTTTCCCTACGAGCAGTACTTC
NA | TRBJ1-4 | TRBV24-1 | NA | CATNEKLFF | TGTGCCACCAATGAAAAACTGTTTTTT
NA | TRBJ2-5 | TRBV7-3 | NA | CASSSSREETQYF | TGTGCCAGCAGCTCCTCCCGAGAAGAGACCCAGTACTTC
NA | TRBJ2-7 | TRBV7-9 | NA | CASSFRAVYEQYF | TGTGCCAGCAGCTTTAGGGCGGTCTACGAGCAGTACTTC
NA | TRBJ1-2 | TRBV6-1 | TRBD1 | CASSGQGAGGYTF | TGTGCCAGCAGCGGACAGGGGGCTGGGGGCTACACCTTC
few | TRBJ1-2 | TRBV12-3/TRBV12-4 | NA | CASTITWGGHDGYTF | TGTGCCAGCACTATCACCTGGGGAGGTCACGATGGCTACACCTTC
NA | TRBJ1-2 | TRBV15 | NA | CATSRDGDYGYTF | TGTGCCACCAGCAGAGACGGGGACTATGGCTACACCTTC